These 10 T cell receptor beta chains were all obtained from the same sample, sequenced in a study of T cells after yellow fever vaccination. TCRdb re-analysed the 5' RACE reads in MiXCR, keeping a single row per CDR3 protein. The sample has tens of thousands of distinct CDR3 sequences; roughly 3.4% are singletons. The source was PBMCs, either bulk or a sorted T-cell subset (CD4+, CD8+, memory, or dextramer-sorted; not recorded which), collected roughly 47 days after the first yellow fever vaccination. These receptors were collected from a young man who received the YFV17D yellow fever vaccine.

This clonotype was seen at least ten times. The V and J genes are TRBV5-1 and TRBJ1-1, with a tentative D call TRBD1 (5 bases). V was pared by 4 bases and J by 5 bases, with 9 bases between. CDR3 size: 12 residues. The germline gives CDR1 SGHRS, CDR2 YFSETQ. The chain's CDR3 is CASSIRGTEAFF. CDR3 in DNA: TGCGCCAGCAGCATCCGGGGGACTGAAGCTTTCTTT.

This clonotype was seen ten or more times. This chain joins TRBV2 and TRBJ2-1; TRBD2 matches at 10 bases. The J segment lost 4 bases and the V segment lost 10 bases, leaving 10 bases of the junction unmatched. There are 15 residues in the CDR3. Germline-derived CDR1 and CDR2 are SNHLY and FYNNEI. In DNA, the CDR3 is TGTGCCACCCAGGGAACTAGCGGGGCATACAATGAGCAGTTCTTC. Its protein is CATQGTSGAYNEQFF.

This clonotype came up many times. The CDR3 nucleotides are TGTGCCAGCAGCTCAACTAGCGGGGCTTTCTACGAGCAGTACTTC. Protein sequence: CASSSTSGAFYEQYF. The chain employs TRBV7-2 and TRBJ2-7; TRBD2 agrees at 10 bases. The CDR3 loop spans 15 amino acids. CDR1 and CDR2 (germline): SGHTA, FQGNSA. The J segment lost 3 bases and the V segment lost 4 bases, leaving 6 bases of the junction unmatched.

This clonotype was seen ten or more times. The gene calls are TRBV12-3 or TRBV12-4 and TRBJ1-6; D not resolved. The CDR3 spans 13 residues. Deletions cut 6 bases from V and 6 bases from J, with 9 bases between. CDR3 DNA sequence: TGTGCCAGCAGCCCCACAAGTAATTCACCCCTCCACTTT. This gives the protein CASSPTSNSPLHF.

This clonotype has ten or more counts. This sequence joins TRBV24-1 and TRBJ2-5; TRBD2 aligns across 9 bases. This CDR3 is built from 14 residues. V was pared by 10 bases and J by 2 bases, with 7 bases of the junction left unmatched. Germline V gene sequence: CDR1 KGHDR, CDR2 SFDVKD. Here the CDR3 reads CATESGGKQETQYF. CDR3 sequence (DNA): TGTGCCACGGAGAGCGGGGGGAAACAAGAGACCCAGTACTTC.

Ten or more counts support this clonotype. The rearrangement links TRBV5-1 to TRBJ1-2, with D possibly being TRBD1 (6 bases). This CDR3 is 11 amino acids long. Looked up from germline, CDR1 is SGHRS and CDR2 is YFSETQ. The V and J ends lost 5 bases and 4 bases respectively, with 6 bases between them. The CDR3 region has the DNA TGCGCCAGCAGGGACAGCTATGGCTACACCTTC. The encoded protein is CASRDSYGYTF.

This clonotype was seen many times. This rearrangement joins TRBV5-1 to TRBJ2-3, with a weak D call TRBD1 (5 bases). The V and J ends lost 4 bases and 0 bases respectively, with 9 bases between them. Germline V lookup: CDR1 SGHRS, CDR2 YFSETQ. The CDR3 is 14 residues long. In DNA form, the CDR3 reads TGCGCCAGCAGCCATGGGGCTAGCACAGATACGCAGTATTTT. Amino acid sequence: CASSHGASTDTQYF.

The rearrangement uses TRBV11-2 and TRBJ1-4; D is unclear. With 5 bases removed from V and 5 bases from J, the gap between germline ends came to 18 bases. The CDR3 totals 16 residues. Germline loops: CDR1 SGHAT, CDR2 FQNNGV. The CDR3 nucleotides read TGTGCCAGCAGCCTGATTAGGGTCCCTAGGAATGAAAAACTGTTTTTT. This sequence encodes CASSLIRVPRNEKLFF.

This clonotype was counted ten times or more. The CDR3 loop is CASWGGLALTGELFF. The CDR3 region has the DNA TGTGCCAGCTGGGGGGGACTAGCGCTCACCGGGGAGCTGTTTTTT. This sequence joins TRBV11-2 and TRBJ2-2; 10 bases fit TRBD2. There are 15 residues in the CDR3. Germline loops: CDR1 SGHAT, CDR2 FQNNGV. J gave up 4 bases and V 8 bases, and 7 bases lay outside the gene matches.

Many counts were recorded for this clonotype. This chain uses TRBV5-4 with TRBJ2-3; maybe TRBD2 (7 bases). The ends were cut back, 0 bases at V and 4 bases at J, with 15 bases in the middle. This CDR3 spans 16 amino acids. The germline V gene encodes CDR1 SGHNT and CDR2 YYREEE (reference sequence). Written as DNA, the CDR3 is TGTGCCAGCAGCTTGGGAGGGGGGGCCGTCTCAGATACGCAGTATTTT. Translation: CASSLGGGAVSDTQYF.